This T cell receptor beta chain was captured by sequencing in a study of regulatory T cells in long-lasting Graves disease. As for the study in general: Disease was considered persistent Graves' disease after over 5 years of antithyroid drugs (with positive TSH receptor antibodies). Study-wide results and caveats: Persistent Graves' patients showed less TCR diversity than newly diagnosed patients showed.

The authors built TCR beta libraries using iRepertoire HTBI primers and Arm-PCR of CDR3 regions. One entry per CDR3 protein, called by TCRdb with MiXCR from the multiplex PCR reads. The table records about 430,000 distinct CDR3 sequences, 21% of them present only once. This clonotype was counted at least ten times. What it recognizes is unknown. Per germline, CDR1 SGHTA and CDR2 FQGNSA. V dropped 0 bases and J dropped 0 bases, with 12 bases sitting between them. The CDR3 is 17 residues long. The time point denotes: persistent/refractory GD, antithyroid drugs over 5 years with positive TRAb. RNA isolated from PBMCs was used to make the TCR library.

This sequence joins TRBV7-2 and TRBJ2-4; D gene uncertain. This specimen was peripheral blood mononuclear cells (PBMCs), taken when the disease was refractory, from a patient treated with antithyroid drugs. This receptor was obtained from a female donor with Graves disease. The CDR3 DNA sequence: TGTGCCAGCAGCTTAGCGGGAAGTCGGATAGCCAAAAACATTCAGTACTTC. It specifies CASSLAGSRIAKNIQYF.